The 5 T cell receptor beta chains in this list originate from one sample, sequenced in a study of patients and donors after allogeneic stem cell transplantation. TCRdb independently ran MiXCR on the RT-PCR reads; one entry per CDR3 protein. Seen here are roughly 21,000 distinct CDR3 sequences, about 28% observed once, and the top ten hold less than 60%. The sequenced material came from blood, either unsorted or a sorted T cell fraction (not recorded which). The receptor source for this set is a human donor who was either an allogeneic HSCT recipient or a stem cell or donor lymphocyte infusion donor (not recorded which). It is not recorded whose cells these are; they may come from a transplant donor.

The sample holds many counts of this clonotype. The chain has TRBV12-3 or TRBV12-4 and TRBJ1-5; D is unclear. CDR3 length: 15 amino acids. The ends were cut back, 7 bases at V and 3 bases at J, with 16 bases in the middle. In nucleotides, the CDR3 is TGTGCCAGCACCTCCCAAGGCGGATTCAATCAGCCCCAGCATTTT. It yields the protein CASTSQGGFNQPQHF.

The chain combines TRBV5-6 with TRBJ1-6; D not certain. Trimming removed 2 bases from V and 7 bases from J, with 13 bases in between. The CDR3 has 15 amino acids. From germline, CDR1 is SGHDT and CDR2 YYEEEE. For the CDR3, the DNA is TGTGCCAGCAGCTTTGGGCGGCCCGTAAATTCACCCCTCCACTTT. Amino acid sequence: CASSFGRPVNSPLHF.

This clonotype came up a few times. V usage is TRBV29-1 and J usage is TRBJ1-2, with D uncertain. Germline-derived CDR1 and CDR2 are SQVTM and ANQGSEA. The CDR3 loop spans 12 amino acids. Trimming stripped 2 bases from V and 4 bases from J, with 8 bases between. The DNA for the CDR3 is TGCAGCGTTGAAAAGGATAGCTATGGCTACACCTTC. Translated: CSVEKDSYGYTF. Filled out from reference TRBV29-1 and TRBJ1-2, the complete variable domain reads SAVISQKPSRDICQRGTSLTIQCQVDSQVTMMFWYRQQPGQSLTLIATANQGSEATYESGFVIDKFPISRPNLTFSTLTVSNMSPEDSSIYLCSVEKDSYGYTFGSGTRLTVV.

V is TRBV5-8 and J is TRBJ1-1; D is perhaps TRBD1 (5 bases). The CDR3 spans 13 residues. Deletions cut 3 bases from V and 1 base from J, with 7 bases between. Germline lookup yields CDR1 SGHTS and CDR2 YDEGEE. The CDR3 sequence is CASSYTGNTEAFF. The CDR3 DNA sequence: TGTGCCAGCAGCTACACAGGGAACACTGAAGCTTTCTTT.

This clonotype was counted once. The gene calls are TRBV7-2 and TRBJ2-2, with a weak D call TRBD2 (6 bases). The CDR3 spans 13 residues. Germline lookup yields CDR1 SGHTA and CDR2 FQGNSA. V was pared by 5 bases and J by 5 bases, with 9 bases between. CDR3 in DNA: TGTGCCAGCAGCCTTCGGGGGACCGGGGAGCTGTTTTTT. Translation: CASSLRGTGELFF.